This is a list of T cell receptor beta chains from one sample in a study of blood T cell repertoires in COVID-19. The table came from immunoSEQ multiplex PCR; TCRdb's copy has only in-frame clones and leaves some out. This table has tens of thousands of clones, 60% to 85% appearing once. Sequenced material: peripheral blood. The receptors here all came from a human donor with active or convalescent COVID-19. The donor label of this sample is uncertain. Both conserved end residues are part of each CDR3. D genes are given only for firm matches. Rows may omit the clone size; those that give it use once, few, many or a size class.

18,TRBJ1-2,TRBV27,once,TRBD1,CASSFGAPRRGANYGYTF,TGTGCCAGCAGTTTTGGAGCACCCCGCAGGGGGGCTAACTATGGCTACACCTTC
15,TRBJ2-7,TRBV5-6,.,TRBD1,CASSPGTGDSYEQYF,TGTGCCAGCAGTCCCGGGACAGGGGACTCCTACGAGCAGTACTTC
14,TRBJ2-7,TRBV11-2,once,.,CASSLATGRSEQYF,TGTGCCAGCAGCTTAGCTACCGGGAGAAGCGAGCAGTACTTC
13,TRBJ1-6,TRBV29-1,.,.,CSVGIQYNSPLHF,TGCAGCGTTGGAATACAGTATAATTCACCCCTCCACTTT
15,TRBJ1-2,TRBV7-2,few,.,CASSFTPGTPALYTF,TGTGCCAGCAGTTTTACCCCCGGGACTCCTGCTCTCTACACCTTC
17,TRBJ1-6,TRBV4-1,few,.,CASSQPDDMSYNSPLHF,TGCGCCAGCAGCCAACCCGACGACATGTCCTATAATTCACCCCTCCACTTT
14,TRBJ2-5,TRBV9,few,.,CASSPTRLAETQYF,TGTGCCAGCAGCCCCACTAGATTGGCAGAGACCCAGTACTTC
18,TRBJ2-1,TRBV7-3,once,TRBD2,CASSRGVVWRETTHEQFF,TGTGCCAGCAGCCGAGGTGTTGTTTGGCGGGAGACGACCCATGAGCAGTTCTTC
15,TRBJ1-5,TRBV18,.,.,CASSPIEPPGQPQHF,TGTGCCAGCTCACCTATCGAACCGCCCGGTCAGCCCCAGCATTTT
14,TRBJ2-7,TRBV5-6,.,.,CASTDAGASYEQYF,TGTGCCAGCACGGATGCGGGGGCCTCCTACGAGCAGTACTTC
15,TRBJ2-1,TRBV5-4,.,TRBD2,CASSFWTSSYNEQFF,TGTGCCAGCAGCTTCTGGACTAGCTCCTACAATGAGCAGTTCTTC